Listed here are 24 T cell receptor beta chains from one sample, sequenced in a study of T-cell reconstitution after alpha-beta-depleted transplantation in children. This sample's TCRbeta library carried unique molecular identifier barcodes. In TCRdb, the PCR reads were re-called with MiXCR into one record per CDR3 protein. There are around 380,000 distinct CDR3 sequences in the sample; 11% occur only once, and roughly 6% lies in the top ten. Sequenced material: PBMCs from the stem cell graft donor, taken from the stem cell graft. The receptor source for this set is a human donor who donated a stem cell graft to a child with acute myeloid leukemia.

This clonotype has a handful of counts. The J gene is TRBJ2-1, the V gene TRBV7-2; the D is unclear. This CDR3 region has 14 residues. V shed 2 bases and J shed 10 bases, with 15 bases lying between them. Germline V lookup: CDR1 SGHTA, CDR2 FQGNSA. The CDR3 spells CASSLRSRVEEQFF. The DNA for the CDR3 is TGTGCCAGCAGCTTAAGGTCGAGAGTAGAAGAGCAGTTCTTC.

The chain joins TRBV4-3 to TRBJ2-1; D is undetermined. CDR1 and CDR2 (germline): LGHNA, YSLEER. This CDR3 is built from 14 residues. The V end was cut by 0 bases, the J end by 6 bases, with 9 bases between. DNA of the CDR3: TGCGCCAGCAGCCAAGATCCTAGAGGCAATGAGCAGTTCTTC. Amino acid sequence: CASSQDPRGNEQFF.

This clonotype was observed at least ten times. Here the CDR3 reads CSEKTRWETQYF. The CDR3 DNA is TGCAGCGAAAAGACTAGATGGGAGACCCAGTACTTC. The chain has TRBV29-1 and TRBJ2-5; D possibly corresponds to TRBD2 (6 bases). The CDR3 loop spans 12 amino acids. V lost 7 bases to trimming and J lost 5 bases, with 14 bases between them. Germline lookup yields CDR1 SQVTM and CDR2 ANQGSEA.

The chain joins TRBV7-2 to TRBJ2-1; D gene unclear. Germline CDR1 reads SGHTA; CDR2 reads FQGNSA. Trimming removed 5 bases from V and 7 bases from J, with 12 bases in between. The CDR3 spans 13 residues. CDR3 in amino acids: CASSLPWVNEQFF. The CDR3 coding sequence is TGTGCCAGCAGCCTCCCGTGGGTGAATGAGCAGTTCTTC.

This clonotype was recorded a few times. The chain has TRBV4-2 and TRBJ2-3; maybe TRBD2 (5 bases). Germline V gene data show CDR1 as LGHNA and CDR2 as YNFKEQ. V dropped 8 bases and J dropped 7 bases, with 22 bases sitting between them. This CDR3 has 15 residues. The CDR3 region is CASSATLGIQYTQYF. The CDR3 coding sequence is TGTGCCAGCTCGGCGACACTAGGTATACAATATACGCAGTATTTT.

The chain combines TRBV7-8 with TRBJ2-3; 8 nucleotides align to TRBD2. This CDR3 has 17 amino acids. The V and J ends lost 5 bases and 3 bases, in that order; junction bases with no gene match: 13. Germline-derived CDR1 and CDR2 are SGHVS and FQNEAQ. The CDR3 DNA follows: TGTGCCAGCAGCCCCGACACGGGAGGGTGGGGTACAGATACGCAGTATTTT. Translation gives CASSPDTGGWGTDTQYF.

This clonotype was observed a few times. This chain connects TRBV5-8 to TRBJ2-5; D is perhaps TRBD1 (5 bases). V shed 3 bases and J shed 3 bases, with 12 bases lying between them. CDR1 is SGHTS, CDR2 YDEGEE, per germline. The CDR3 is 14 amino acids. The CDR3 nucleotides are TGTGCCAGCAGCTCCGGCCCACAGGAAGAGACCCAGTACTTC. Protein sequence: CASSSGPQEETQYF.

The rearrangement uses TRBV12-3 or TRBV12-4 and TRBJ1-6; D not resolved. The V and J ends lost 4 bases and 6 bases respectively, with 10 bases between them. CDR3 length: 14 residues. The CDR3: CASSWTGANSPLHF. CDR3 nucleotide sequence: TGTGCCAGCAGTTGGACGGGAGCTAATTCACCCCTCCACTTT.

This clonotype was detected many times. The CDR3 loop is CSALRTSSGNTIYF. The CDR3 region has the DNA TGCAGTGCGTTACGGACATCCTCTGGAAACACCATATATTTT. The gene calls are TRBV20-1 and TRBJ1-3, with a weak D call TRBD1 (5 bases). Germline values: CDR1 DFQATT, CDR2 SNEGSKA (reference sequence). The CDR3 length is 14 residues. Trimming pared 6 bases from V and 0 bases from J, leaving 12 bases between.

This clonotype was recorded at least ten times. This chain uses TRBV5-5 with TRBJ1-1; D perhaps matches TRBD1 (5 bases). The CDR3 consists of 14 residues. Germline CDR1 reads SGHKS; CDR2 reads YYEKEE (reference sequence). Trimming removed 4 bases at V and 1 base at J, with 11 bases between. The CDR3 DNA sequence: TGTGCCAGCAGCAAGCTCAGGGAGAACACTGAAGCTTTCTTT. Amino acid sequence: CASSKLRENTEAFF.

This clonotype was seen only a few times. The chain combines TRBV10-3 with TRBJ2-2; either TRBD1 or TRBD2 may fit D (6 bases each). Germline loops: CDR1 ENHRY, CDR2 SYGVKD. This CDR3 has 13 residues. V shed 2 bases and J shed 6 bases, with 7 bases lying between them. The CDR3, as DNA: TGTGCCATCAGTGAGGGGGGGCCCGGGGAGCTGTTTTTT. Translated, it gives CAISEGGPGELFF.

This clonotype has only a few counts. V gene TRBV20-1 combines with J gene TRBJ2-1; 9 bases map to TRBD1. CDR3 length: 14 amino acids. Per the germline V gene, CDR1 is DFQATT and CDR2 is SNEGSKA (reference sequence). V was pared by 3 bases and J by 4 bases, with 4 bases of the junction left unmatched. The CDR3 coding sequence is TGCAGTGCTAGGGGGACAGGGAAATACAATGAGCAGTTCTTC. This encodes CSARGTGKYNEQFF.

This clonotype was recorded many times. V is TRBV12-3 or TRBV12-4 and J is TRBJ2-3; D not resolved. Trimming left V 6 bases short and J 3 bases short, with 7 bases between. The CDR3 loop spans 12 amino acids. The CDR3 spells CASRSRTDTQYF. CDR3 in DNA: TGTGCCAGCAGGTCTAGGACAGATACGCAGTATTTT.

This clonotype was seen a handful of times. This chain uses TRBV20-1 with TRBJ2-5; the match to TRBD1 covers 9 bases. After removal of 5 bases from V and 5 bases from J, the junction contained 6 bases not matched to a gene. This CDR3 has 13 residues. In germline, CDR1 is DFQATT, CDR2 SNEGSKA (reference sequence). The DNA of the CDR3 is TGCAGTGCTCGGGACAGGGTGTGGGAGACCCAGTACTTC. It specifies CSARDRVWETQYF.

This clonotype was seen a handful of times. The CDR3 bases are TGTGCCAGCAGCCCGCCAGGGGGCGCGTGGGAGACCCAGTACTTC. It specifies CASSPPGGAWETQYF. The V gene is TRBV5-6, the J gene TRBJ2-5, with 8 bases that match TRBD1. V trimming: 4 bases; J trimming: 5 bases; junction bases outside the gene matches: 10. Per germline, CDR1 SGHDT and CDR2 YYEEEE. This CDR3 is 15 amino acids long.

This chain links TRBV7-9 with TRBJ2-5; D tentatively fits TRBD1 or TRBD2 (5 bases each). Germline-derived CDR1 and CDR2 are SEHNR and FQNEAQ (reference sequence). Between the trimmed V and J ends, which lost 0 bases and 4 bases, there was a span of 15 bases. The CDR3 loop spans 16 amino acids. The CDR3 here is CASSLASYQGAETQYF. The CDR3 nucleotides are TGTGCCAGCAGCTTAGCCTCGTATCAGGGAGCAGAGACCCAGTACTTC.

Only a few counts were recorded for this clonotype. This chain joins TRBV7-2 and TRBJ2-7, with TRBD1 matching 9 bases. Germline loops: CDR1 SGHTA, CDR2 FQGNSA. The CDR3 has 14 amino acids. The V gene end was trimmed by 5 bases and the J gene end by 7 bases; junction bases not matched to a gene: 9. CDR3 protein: CASSKGQGASEQYF. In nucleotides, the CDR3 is TGTGCCAGCAGCAAGGGACAGGGTGCGAGTGAGCAGTACTTC. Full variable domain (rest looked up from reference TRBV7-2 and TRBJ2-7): GAGVSQSPSNKVTEKGKDVELRCDPISGHTALYWYRQSLGQGLEFLIYFQGNSAPDKSGLPSDRFSAERTGGSVSTLTIQRTQQEDSAVYLCASSKGQGASEQYFGPGTRLTVT.

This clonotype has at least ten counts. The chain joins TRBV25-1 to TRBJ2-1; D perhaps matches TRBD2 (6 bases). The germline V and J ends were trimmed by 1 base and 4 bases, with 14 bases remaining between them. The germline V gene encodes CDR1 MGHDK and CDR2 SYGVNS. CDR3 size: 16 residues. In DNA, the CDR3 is TGTGCCAGCAGTGAATCCGGTGTAGCGGCGTACAATGAGCAGTTCTTC. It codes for CASSESGVAAYNEQFF.

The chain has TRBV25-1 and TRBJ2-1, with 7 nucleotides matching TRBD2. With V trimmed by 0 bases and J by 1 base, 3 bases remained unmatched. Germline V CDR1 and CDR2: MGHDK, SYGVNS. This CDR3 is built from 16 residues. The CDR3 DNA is TGTGCCAGCAGTGAATATGGGGGGGGGTCCTACAATGAGCAGTTCTTC. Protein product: CASSEYGGGSYNEQFF.

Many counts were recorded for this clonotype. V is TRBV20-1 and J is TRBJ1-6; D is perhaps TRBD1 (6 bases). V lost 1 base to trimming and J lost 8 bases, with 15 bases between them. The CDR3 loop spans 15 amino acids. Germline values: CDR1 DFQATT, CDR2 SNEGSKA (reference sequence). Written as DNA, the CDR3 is TGCAGTGCTAGAGCAAAGACAGGCGATTATTCACCCCTCCACTTT. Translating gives CSARAKTGDYSPLHF.

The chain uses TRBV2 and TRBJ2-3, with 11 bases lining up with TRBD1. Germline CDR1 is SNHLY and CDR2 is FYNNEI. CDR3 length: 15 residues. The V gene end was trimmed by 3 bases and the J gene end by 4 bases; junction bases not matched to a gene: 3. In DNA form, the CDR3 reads TGTGCCAGCAGTGAGGGACAGGGGGAGGCAGATACGCAGTATTTT. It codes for CASSEGQGEADTQYF.

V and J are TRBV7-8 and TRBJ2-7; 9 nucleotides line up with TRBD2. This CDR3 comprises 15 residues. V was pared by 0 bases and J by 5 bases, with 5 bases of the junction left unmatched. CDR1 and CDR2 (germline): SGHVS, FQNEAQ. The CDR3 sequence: CASSLAGLAGNEQYF. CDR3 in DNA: TGTGCCAGCAGCTTAGCGGGGCTAGCGGGAAACGAGCAGTACTTC. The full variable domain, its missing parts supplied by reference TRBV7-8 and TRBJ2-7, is GAGVSQSPRYKVAKRGQDVALRCDPISGHVSLFWYQQALGQGPEFLTYFQNEAQLDKSGLPSDRFFAERPEGSVSTLKIQRTQQEDSAVYLCASSLAGLAGNEQYFGPGTRLTVT.

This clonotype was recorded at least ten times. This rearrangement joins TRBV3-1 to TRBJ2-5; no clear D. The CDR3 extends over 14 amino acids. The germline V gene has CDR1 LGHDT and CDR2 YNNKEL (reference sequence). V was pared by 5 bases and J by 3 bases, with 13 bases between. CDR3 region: CASSEPPKEETQYF. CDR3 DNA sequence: TGTGCCAGCAGCGAGCCCCCAAAAGAAGAGACCCAGTACTTC.

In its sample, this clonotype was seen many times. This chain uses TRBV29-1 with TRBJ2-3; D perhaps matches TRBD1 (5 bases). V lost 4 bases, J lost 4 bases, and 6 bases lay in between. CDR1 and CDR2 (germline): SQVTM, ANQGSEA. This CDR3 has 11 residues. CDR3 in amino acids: CSVGQPDTQYF. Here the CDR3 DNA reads TGCAGCGTTGGACAGCCAGATACGCAGTATTTT.